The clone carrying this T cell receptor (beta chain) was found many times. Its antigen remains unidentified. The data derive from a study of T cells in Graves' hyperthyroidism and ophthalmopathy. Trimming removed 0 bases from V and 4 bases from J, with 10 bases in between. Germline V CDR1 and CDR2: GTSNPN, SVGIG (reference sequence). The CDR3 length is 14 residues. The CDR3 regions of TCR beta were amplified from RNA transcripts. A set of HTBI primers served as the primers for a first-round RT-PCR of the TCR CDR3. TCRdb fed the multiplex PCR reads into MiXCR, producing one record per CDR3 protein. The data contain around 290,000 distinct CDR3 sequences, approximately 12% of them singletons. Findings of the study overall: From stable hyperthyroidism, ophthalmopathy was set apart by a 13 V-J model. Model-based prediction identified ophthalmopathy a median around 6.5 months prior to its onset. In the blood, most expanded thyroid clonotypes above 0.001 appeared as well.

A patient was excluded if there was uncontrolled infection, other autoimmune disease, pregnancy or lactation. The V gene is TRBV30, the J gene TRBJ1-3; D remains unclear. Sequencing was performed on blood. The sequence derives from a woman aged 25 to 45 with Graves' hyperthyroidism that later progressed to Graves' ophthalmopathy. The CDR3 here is CAWSVTLGGNTIYF. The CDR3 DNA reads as TGTGCCTGGAGTGTGACTCTCGGAGGAAACACCATATATTTT.